The rows below give T cell receptor beta chains drawn from one sample of a study of CD39 and CD103 CD8 tumor-infiltrating T cells. Assay: immunoSEQ multiplex PCR; the TCRdb copy retains only in-frame clones and omits some. Of roughly 18,000 clones listed, around nine tenths are singletons. Source material: CD8+ T cells sorted from blood. The receptors were sampled from a human donor with head and neck squamous cell carcinoma. Both conserved end residues are part of each CDR3. Fields, in order: clone size, D gene, J gene, V gene, CDR3 DNA, CDR3 protein. D genes are given only for firm matches. Clone size is stated in some rows and not others, as once, few, many or a class when expanded.

.,.,TRBJ1-1,TRBV19,TGTGCCAGTAAAAGCGGGGTGACTGAAGCTTTCTTT,CASKSGVTEAFF
.,.,TRBJ1-6,TRBV2,TGTGCCAGCAACGCACTCTTTACTCTCGGGTCTGGCTCACCCCTCCACTTT,CASNALFTLGSGSPLHF
.,TRBD1,TRBJ2-2,TRBV9,TGTGCCAGCAGCAGCCGGGACAGGGGAGTAGAAGGGAACACCGGGGAGCTGTTTTTT,CASSSRDRGVEGNTGELFF
.,TRBD1,TRBJ1-4,TRBV27,TGTGCCAGCAGTTCCGCCCTACAGGGGCGGCTTAATGAAAAACTGTTTTTT,CASSSALQGRLNEKLFF
.,.,TRBJ1-5,TRBV6-1,TGTGCCAGCAGCGCGATACCCACTACGAATCAGCCCCAGCATTTT,CASSAIPTTNQPQHF
.,TRBD2,TRBJ2-3,TRBV30,TGTGCCTGGAACGGGGGGGCAATCTATACGCAGTATTTT,CAWNGGAIYTQYF
.,.,TRBJ1-3,TRBV6-1,TGTGCCAGCAGTGAAGGACACGTTAGAGGCTCTGGAAACACCATATATTTT,CASSEGHVRGSGNTIYF
.,.,TRBJ1-4,TRBV27,TGTGCCAGCAGACCCTCGGCTGCAACTAATGAAAAACTGTTTTTT,CASRPSAATNEKLFF
.,.,TRBJ1-1,TRBV5-5,TGTGCCAGCAGCTTCGGGGGGATCCCTGAAGCTTTCTTT,CASSFGGIPEAFF
.,.,TRBJ2-7,TRBV2,TGTGCCAGCAGGGAACGGGGGTTTTACGAGCAGTACTTC,CASRERGFYEQYF
.,TRBD1,TRBJ2-1,TRBV7-9,TGTGCCAGCAGCCATCTAGACAGGGGGTCCTACAATGAGCAGTTCTTC,CASSHLDRGSYNEQFF
.,.,TRBJ2-2,TRBV30,TGTGCCTGGAGTGGGGGGGCCGACACCGGGGAGCTGTTTTTT,CAWSGGADTGELFF
.,.,TRBJ1-2,TRBV14,TGTGCCAGCAGCCAAGACCCCCCAGGGGTGCGCGGCTACACCTTC,CASSQDPPGVRGYTF
.,.,TRBJ1-5,TRBV19,TGTGCCAGTAGTACAGGGGCTAGGGGCAATCAGCCCCAGCATTTT,CASSTGARGNQPQHF
once,.,TRBJ2-1,TRBV5-1,TGCGCCAGCAGCCTCGATACCCCCAATGAGCAGTTCTTC,CASSLDTPNEQFF
.,.,TRBJ1-2,TRBV2,TGTGCCAGCAGTGAAGTTCCAGGGTCCAACTATGGCTACACCTTC,CASSEVPGSNYGYTF
.,.,TRBJ2-3,TRBV30,TGTGCCTGGAGTGAAACAACGCCGACGACAGATACGCAGTATTTT,CAWSETTPTTDTQYF
.,TRBD2,TRBJ2-7,TRBV7-8,TGTGCCAGCAGCTTACCAGCGGGGGGGCTTTACGAGCAGTACTTC,CASSLPAGGLYEQYF
few,.,TRBJ2-2,TRBV6-4,TGTGCCAGCAGTGACTCGGGGGACACCGGGGAGCTGTTTTTT,CASSDSGDTGELFF
.,TRBD1,TRBJ1-5,TRBV19,TGTGCCAGTAGCAGAACAGGGGGCTTCGGTCAGCCCCAGCATTTT,CASSRTGGFGQPQHF
.,.,TRBJ1-2,TRBV7-9,TGTGCCAGCCACCAACTTACCGGGATCGACTCTAACTATGGCTACACCTTC,CASHQLTGIDSNYGYTF
.,.,TRBJ2-1,TRBV7-9,TGTGCCAGCAGCGACCCTAGCAATGAGCAGTTCTTC,CASSDPSNEQFF
.,TRBD1,TRBJ1-2,TRBV13,TGTGCCAGCAGCACGGGACAGGGAGGGTATGGCTACACCTTC,CASSTGQGGYGYTF
.,.,TRBJ2-2,TRBV27,TGTGCCAGCAGTCTCCAAGCCGGGGAGCTGTTTTTT,CASSLQAGELFF
.,.,TRBJ1-2,TRBV6-5,TGTGCCAGCAGTTACGATGGTGAGAGCTACACCTTC,CASSYDGESYTF
once,.,TRBJ1-6,TRBV5-4,TGTGCCAGCAGCTTGGCGGGGGGTTCACCCCTCCACTTT,CASSLAGGSPLHF
.,TRBD2,TRBJ2-3,TRBV7-3,TGTGCCAGCAGTCTTAGCGGGGGGGCATTGGATACGCAGTATTTT,CASSLSGGALDTQYF
.,TRBD2,TRBJ2-7,TRBV7-9,TGTGCCAGCAGCTTAGAACGCGGGGGACCCTACGAGCAGTACTTC,CASSLERGGPYEQYF
.,TRBD2,TRBJ2-3,TRBV7-6,TGTGCCAGCAGCATTAGCGGGACTAGCACAGATACGCAGTATTTT,CASSISGTSTDTQYF
once,TRBD2,TRBJ2-1,TRBV7-2,TGTGCCAGCAGCTTAAGCCCCGGGACTATAACAAATGAGCAGTTCTTC,CASSLSPGTITNEQFF
.,TRBD2,TRBJ2-3,TRBV11-2,TGTGCCAGCAGCTACAATACCGGGGGGACGCGGAGAGATACGCAGTATTTT,CASSYNTGGTRRDTQYF
.,.,TRBJ2-5,TRBV4-1,TGCGCCAGCAGCCATGGGACAAGTGTAGGGGGGCGAGAGACCCAGTACTTC,CASSHGTSVGGRETQYF
.,.,TRBJ1-6,TRBV19,TGTGCCAGTAGTATAGCCAGCAAGAGTAATTCACCCCTCCACTTT,CASSIASKSNSPLHF
.,TRBD2,TRBJ2-1,TRBV4-1,TGCGCCAGCAGCCAAGTATTAGCGGGGGGCCTACCCTTCGATGAGCAGTTCTTC,CASSQVLAGGLPFDEQFF
.,TRBD2,TRBJ2-1,TRBV4-1,TGCGCCAGCAGCCAATCCCAGCGGGGGTGGAATGAGCAGTTCTTC,CASSQSQRGWNEQFF
.,.,TRBJ2-3,TRBV4-1,TGCGCCAGCAGCCAGGTCGGGGTGGAAGATACGCAGTATTTT,CASSQVGVEDTQYF
.,TRBD1,TRBJ1-2,TRBV2,TGTGCCAGCAGTGCGGACAGGCTATATGCTAACTATGGCTACACCTTC,CASSADRLYANYGYTF
.,.,TRBJ2-2,TRBV14,TGTGCCAGCAGCTACGGGTTGGGCGGGGAGCTGTTTTTT,CASSYGLGGELFF
.,.,TRBJ2-2,TRBV5-6,TGTGCCAGCAGCTTGAGGCGTCAGTCGAACACCGGGGAGCTGTTTTTT,CASSLRRQSNTGELFF
.,.,TRBJ2-1,TRBV16,TGTGCCAGCAGCCAATCGACCAATGAGCAGTTCTTC,CASSQSTNEQFF
.,.,TRBJ1-2,TRBV2,TGTGCCAGCAGTGATTTTCCACAGGAGGAGGTCTACACCTTC,CASSDFPQEEVYTF
.,.,TRBJ2-3,TRBV6-1,TGTGCCAGCAGTGAAATGGGCAGCACAGATACGCAGTATTTT,CASSEMGSTDTQYF
.,.,TRBJ1-1,TRBV10-3,TGTGCCATCAGTGTGGGGGGAGTGAACACTGAAGCTTTCTTT,CAISVGGVNTEAFF
.,.,TRBJ2-7,TRBV28,TGTGCCAGCAGCTTTGGGGCCACCTACGAGCAGTACTTC,CASSFGATYEQYF